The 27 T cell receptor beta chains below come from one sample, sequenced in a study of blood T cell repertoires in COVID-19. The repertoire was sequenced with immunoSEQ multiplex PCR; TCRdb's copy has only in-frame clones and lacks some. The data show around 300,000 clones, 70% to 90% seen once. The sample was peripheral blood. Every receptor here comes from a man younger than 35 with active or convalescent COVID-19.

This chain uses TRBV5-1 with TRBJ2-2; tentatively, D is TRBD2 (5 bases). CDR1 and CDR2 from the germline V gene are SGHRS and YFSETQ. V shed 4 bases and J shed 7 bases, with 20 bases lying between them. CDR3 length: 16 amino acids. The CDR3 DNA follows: TGCGCCAGCAGCAGCGGACTTTCTACGCTTGGCGGGGAGCTGTTTTTT. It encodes CASSSGLSTLGGELFF.

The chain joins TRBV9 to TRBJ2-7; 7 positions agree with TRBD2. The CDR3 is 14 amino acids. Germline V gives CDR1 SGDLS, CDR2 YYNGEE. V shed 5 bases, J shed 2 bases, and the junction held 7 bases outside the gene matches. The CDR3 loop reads CASSREGRTYEQYF. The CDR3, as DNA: TGTGCCAGCAGTAGGGAGGGGAGGACCTACGAGCAGTACTTC.

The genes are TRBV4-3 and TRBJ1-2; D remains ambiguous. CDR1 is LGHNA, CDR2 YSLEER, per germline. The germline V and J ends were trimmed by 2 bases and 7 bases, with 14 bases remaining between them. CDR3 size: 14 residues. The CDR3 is CASSQSVSSRGYTF. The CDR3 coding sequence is TGCGCCAGCAGCCAATCGGTTAGCTCTCGTGGCTACACCTTC.

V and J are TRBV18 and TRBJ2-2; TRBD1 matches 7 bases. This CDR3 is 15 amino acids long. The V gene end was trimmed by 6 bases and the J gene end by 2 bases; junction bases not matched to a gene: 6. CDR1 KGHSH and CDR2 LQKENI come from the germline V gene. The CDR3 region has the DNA TGTGCCAGCTCCCCCCAGGGGGACAACACCGGGGAGCTGTTTTTT. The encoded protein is CASSPQGDNTGELFF.

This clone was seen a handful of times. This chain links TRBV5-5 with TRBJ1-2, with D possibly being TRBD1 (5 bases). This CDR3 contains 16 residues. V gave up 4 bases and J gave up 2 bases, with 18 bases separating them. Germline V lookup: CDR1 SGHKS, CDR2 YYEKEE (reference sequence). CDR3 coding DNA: TGTGCCAGCAGCCCCGGTGGGGCCTCGGTAAACTATGGCTACACCTTC. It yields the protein CASSPGGASVNYGYTF.

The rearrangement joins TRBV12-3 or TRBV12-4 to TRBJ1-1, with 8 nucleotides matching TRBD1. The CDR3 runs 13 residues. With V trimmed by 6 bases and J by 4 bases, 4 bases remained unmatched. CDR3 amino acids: CASRLTGGTEAFF. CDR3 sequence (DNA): TGTGCCAGCAGATTAACAGGGGGCACTGAAGCTTTCTTT.

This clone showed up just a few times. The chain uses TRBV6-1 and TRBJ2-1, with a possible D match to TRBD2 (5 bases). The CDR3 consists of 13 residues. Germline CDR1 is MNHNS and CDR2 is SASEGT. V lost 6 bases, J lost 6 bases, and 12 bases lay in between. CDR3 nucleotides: TGTGCCAGCAGCCCTACGGGAACCAATGAGCAGTTCTTC. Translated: CASSPTGTNEQFF.

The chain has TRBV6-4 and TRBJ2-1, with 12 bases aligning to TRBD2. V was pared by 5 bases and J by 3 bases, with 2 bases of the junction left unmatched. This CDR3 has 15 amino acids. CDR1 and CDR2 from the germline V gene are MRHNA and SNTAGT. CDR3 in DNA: TGTGCCAGCAGTCGACTAGCGGGGGACTACAATGAGCAGTTCTTC. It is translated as CASSRLAGDYNEQFF.

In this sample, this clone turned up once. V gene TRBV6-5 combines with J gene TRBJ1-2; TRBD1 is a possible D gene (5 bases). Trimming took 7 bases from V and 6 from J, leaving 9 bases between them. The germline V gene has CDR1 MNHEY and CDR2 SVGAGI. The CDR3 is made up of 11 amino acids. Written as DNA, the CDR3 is TGTGCCAGCACCGGGGGGGATGGCTACACCTTC. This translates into CASTGGDGYTF.

Here the CDR3 DNA reads TGTGCCATCAGTGACCGGGGGGAGGCAGATACGCAGTATTTT. Encoded protein: CAISDRGEADTQYF. The V and J genes are TRBV10-3 and TRBJ2-3; 7 bases fit TRBD2. V trimming: 3 bases; J trimming: 4 bases; junction bases outside the gene matches: 4. The CDR3 loop spans 14 amino acids. Per germline, CDR1 ENHRY and CDR2 SYGVKD.

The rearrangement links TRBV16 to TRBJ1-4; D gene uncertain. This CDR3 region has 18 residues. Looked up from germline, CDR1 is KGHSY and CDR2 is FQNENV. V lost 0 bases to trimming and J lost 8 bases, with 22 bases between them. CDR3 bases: TGTGCCAGCAGCCAATCTGGTGGTGTGCTGGAGTTCAAGGAAAAACTGTTTTTT. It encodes CASSQSGGVLEFKEKLFF. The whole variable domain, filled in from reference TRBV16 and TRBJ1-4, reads GEEVAQTPKHLVRGEGQKAKLYCAPIKGHSYVFWYQQVLKNEFKFLISFQNENVFDETGMPKERFSAKCLPNSPCSLEIQATKLEDSAVYFCASSQSGGVLEFKEKLFFGSGTQLSVL.

This CDR3 reads CASSPGTGGYNEQFF. In DNA, the CDR3 is TGTGCCAGCAGCCCGGGGACAGGGGGATACAATGAGCAGTTCTTC. This chain links TRBV5-8 with TRBJ2-1; 11 bases are shared with TRBD1. Germline-derived CDR1 and CDR2 are SGHTS and YDEGEE. The trim removed 4 bases at V and 4 bases at J, leaving 4 bases unmatched. The CDR3 runs to 15 residues.

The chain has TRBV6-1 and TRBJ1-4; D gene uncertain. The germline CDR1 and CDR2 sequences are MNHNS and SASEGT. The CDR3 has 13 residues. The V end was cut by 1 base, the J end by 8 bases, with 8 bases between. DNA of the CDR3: TGTGCCAGCAGTGAAGGGCTTGGCGAAAAACTGTTTTTT. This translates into CASSEGLGEKLFF.

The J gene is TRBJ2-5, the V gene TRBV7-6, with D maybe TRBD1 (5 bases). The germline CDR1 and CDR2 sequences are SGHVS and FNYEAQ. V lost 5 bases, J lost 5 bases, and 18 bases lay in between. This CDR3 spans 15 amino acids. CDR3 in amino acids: CASSQVERGGETQYF. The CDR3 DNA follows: TGTGCCAGCAGCCAAGTGGAAAGGGGTGGGGAGACCCAGTACTTC.

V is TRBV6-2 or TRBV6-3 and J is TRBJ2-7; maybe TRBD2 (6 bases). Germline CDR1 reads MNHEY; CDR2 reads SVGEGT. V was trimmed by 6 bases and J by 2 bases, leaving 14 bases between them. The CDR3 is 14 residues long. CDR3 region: CASSTVGTAYEQYF. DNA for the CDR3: TGTGCCAGCAGCACGGTTGGGACTGCCTACGAGCAGTACTTC.

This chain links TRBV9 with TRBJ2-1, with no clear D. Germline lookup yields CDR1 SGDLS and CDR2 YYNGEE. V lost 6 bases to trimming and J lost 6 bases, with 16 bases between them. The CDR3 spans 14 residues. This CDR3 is CASNTEARANEQFF. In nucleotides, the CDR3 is TGTGCCAGCAATACTGAGGCGAGAGCCAATGAGCAGTTCTTC.

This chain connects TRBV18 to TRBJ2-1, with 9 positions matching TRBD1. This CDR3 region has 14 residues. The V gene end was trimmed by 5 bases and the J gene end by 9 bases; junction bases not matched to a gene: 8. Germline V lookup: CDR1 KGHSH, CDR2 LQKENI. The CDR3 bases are TGTGCCAGCTCAGAACGGGACAGGGCCCCTGAGCAGTTCTTC. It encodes CASSERDRAPEQFF.

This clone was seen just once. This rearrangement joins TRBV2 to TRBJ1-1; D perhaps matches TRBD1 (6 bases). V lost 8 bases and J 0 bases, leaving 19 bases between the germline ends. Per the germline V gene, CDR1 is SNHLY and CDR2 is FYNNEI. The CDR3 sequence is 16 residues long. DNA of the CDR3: TGTGCCAGCCTACGGACAGCGTCAGACATGAACACTGAAGCTTTCTTT. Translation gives CASLRTASDMNTEAFF.

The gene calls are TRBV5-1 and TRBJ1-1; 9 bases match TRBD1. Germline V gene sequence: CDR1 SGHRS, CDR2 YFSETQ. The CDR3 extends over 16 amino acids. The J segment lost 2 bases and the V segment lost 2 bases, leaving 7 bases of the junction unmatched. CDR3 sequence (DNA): TGCGCCAGCAGCTTTGGGACAGGGACCCATAACACTGAAGCTTTCTTT. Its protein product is CASSFGTGTHNTEAFF. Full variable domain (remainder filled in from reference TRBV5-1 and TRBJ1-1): KAGVTQTPRYLIKTRGQQVTLSCSPISGHRSVSWYQQTPGQGLQFLFEYFSETQRNKGNFPGRFSGRQFSNSRSEMNVSTLELGDSALYLCASSFGTGTHNTEAFFGQGTRLTVV.

CDR3 in DNA: TGTGCCAGCAGCCAAAGATCGGGAGGAGTTAGGTACAATGAGCAGTTCTTC. Translated: CASSQRSGGVRYNEQFF. The gene calls are TRBV14 and TRBJ2-1; 7 bases map to TRBD2. CDR3 size: 17 residues. Per germline, CDR1 SGHDN and CDR2 FVKESK. V lost 2 bases and J lost 4; bases outside the gene matches: 11.

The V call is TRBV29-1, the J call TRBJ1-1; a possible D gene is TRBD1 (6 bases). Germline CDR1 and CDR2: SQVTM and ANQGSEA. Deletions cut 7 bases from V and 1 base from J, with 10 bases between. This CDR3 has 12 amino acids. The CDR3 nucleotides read TGCAGCGGACGGGGGGCGAACACTGAAGCTTTCTTT. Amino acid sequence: CSGRGANTEAFF.

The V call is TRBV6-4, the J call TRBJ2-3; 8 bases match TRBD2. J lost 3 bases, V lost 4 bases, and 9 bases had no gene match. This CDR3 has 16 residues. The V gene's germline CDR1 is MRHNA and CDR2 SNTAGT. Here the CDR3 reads CASSAVSGGGTDTQYF. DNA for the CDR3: TGTGCCAGCAGTGCTGTCAGCGGGGGTGGTACAGATACGCAGTATTTT.

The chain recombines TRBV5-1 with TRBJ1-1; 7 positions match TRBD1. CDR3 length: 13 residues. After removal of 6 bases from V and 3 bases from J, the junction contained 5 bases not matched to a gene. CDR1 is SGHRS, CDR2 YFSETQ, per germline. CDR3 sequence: CASKKGADTEAFF. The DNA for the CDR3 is TGCGCCAGCAAGAAGGGGGCGGACACTGAAGCTTTCTTT.

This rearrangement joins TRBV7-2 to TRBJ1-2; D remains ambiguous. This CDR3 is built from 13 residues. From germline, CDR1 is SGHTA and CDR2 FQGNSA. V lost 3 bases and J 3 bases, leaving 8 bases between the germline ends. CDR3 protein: CASSFLTDYGYTF. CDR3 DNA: TGTGCCAGCAGCTTTTTAACAGACTATGGCTACACCTTC.

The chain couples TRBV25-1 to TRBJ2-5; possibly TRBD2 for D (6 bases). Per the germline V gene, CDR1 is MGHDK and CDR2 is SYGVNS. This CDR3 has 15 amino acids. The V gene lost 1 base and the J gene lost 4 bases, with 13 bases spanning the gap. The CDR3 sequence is CASSELEGRGETQYF. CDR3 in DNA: TGTGCCAGCAGTGAATTGGAGGGTAGGGGAGAGACCCAGTACTTC.

CDR3 in DNA: TGTGCCAGCAGACTAGCGGGGGGACGAGATACGCAGTATTTT. The encoded protein is CASRLAGGRDTQYF. The chain is built from TRBV2 and TRBJ2-3, with TRBD2 identical over 12 bases. Unmatched junction bases numbered 3, after V lost 6 bases and J lost 5 bases. The CDR3 is 14 amino acids. Germline V gene sequence: CDR1 SNHLY, CDR2 FYNNEI.

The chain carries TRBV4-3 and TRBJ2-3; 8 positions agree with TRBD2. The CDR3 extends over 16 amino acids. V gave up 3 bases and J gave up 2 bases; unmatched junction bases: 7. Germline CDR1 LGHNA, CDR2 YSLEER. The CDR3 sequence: CASSHRGGPHTDTQYF. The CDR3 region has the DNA TGCGCCAGCAGCCACCGGGGGGGCCCCCACACAGATACGCAGTATTTT.